This TCR beta chain was identified in a study of cytomegalovirus exposure and HLA in healthy donors. Primers: 60 Vbeta forward and 13 Jbeta reverse. Profiled with immunoSEQ multiplex PCR; TCRdb holds only in-frame clones, not every one. The table counts just under 60,000 clones; 3.5% to 4% lies in the top ten. Trimming shortened V by 6 bases and J by 1 base, and 12 bases separated the two germline ends. The CDR3 length is 13 residues. Germline assignment: CDR1 GTSNPN and CDR2 SVGIG (reference sequence). Worth noting for this clone: What it binds is not known.

Study-level points and caveats: Exclusion applied to some V segments, including TRBV6-2 and TRBV6-3, as they were indistinguishable.

The clonotype comes from a male donor in good health and CMV-seronegative. Input material: PBMCs. The V gene is TRBV30, the J gene TRBJ1-1, with D hard to call. CDR3 sequence (DNA): TGTGCCTGTACTACGTCGCGGAACACTGAAGCTTTCTTT. Its protein product is CACTTSRNTEAFF.